This T cell receptor (beta chain) originates from a study of cytomegalovirus exposure and HLA in healthy donors. With 60 Vbeta and 13 Jbeta primers, the PCR was carried out. Clones were sequenced by immunoSEQ multiplex PCR, and TCRdb holds only the in-frame ones, with some missing. In the table there are about 150,000 clones, 65% to 85% of which are singletons. Everyone who donated was a healthy bone marrow donor. In regard to this clone: Its target is not known.

J gave up 8 bases and V 2 bases, and 2 bases lay outside the gene matches. The CDR3 loop spans 12 amino acids. Per germline, CDR1 KGHSH and CDR2 LQKENI. Study-wide findings and caveats: The CMV antigen specificity of a few CMV-associated chains was confirmed through in vitro analysis.

V is TRBV18 and J is TRBJ1-1, with 7 positions matching TRBD1. The TCR was taken from a woman between 40 and 55 years old in good health and CMV-seropositive. Material: PBMCs. The CDR3 region is CASSPRDSEAFF. CDR3 bases: TGTGCCAGCTCACCAAGGGACAGCGAAGCTTTCTTT.